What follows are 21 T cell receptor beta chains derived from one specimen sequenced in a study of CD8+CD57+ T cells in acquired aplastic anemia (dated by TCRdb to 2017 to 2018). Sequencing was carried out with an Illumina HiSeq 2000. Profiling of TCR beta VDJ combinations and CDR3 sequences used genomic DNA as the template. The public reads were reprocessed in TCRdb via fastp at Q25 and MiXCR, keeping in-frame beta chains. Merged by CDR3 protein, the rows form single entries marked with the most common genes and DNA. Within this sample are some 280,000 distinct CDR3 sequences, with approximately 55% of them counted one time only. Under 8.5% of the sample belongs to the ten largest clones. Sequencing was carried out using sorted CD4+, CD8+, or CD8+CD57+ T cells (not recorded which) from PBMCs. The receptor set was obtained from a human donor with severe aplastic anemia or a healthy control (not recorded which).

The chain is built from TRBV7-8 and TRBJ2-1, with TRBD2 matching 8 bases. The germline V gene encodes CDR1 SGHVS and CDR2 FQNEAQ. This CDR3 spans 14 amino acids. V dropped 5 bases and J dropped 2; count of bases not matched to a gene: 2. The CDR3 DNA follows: TGTGCCAGCAGCCAACTAGCGGCCTACAATGAGCAGTTCTTC. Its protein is CASSQLAAYNEQFF.

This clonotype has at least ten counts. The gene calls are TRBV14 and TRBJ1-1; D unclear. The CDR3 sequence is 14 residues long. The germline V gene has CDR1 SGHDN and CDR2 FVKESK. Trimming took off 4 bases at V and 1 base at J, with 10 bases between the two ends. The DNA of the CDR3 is TGTGCCAGCAGCCCGGGAGTCCGGAACACTGAAGCTTTCTTT. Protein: CASSPGVRNTEAFF. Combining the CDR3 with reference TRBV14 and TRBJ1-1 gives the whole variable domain EAGVTQFPSHSVIEKGQTVTLRCDPISGHDNLYWYRRVMGKEIKFLLHFVKESKQDESGMPNNRFLAERTGGTYSTLKVQPAELEDSGVYFCASSPGVRNTEAFFGQGTRLTVV.

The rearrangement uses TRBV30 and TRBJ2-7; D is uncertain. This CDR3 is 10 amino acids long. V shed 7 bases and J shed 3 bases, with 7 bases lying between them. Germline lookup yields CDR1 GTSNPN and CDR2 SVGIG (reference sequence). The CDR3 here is CALGLYEQYF. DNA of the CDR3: TGTGCCTTAGGGCTCTACGAGCAGTACTTC.

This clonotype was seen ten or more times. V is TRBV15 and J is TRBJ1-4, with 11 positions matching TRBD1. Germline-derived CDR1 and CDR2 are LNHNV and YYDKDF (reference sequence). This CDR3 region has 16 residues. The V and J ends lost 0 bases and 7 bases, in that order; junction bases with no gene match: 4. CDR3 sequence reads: CATSRDFGTGGEKLFF. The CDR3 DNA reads TGTGCCACCAGCAGAGATTTCGGGACAGGGGGTGAAAAACTGTTTTTT.

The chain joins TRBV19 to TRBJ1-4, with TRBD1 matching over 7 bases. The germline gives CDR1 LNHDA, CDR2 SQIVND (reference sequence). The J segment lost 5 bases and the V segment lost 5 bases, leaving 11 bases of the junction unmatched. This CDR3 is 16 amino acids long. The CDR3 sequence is CASSPQGGKANEKLFF. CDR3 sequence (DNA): TGTGCCAGTAGTCCCCAGGGGGGGAAGGCGAATGAAAAACTGTTTTTT.

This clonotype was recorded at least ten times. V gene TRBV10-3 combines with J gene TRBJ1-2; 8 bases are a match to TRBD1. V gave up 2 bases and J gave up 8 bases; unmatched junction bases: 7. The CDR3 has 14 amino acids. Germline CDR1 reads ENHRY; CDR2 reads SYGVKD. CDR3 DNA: TGTGCCATCAGTGAGACCCGACAGGGGTACGGCTACACCTTC. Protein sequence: CAISETRQGYGYTF.

CDR3 nucleotides: TGTGCCAGCAGCTTAGGCGCCAATGAGCAGTTCTTC. Translated, it gives CASSLGANEQFF. The chain uses TRBV7-3 and TRBJ2-1; D gene unclear. The CDR3 has 12 amino acids. Trimming removed 2 bases from V and 6 bases from J, with 5 bases in between. The V gene's germline CDR1 is SGHTA and CDR2 FQGTGA.

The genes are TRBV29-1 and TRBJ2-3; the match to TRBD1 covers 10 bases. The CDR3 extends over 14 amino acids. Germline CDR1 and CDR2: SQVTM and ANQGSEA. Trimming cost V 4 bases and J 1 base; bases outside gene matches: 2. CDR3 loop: CSVAGTGGTDTQYF. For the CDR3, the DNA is TGCAGCGTTGCAGGGACAGGGGGCACAGATACGCAGTATTTT.

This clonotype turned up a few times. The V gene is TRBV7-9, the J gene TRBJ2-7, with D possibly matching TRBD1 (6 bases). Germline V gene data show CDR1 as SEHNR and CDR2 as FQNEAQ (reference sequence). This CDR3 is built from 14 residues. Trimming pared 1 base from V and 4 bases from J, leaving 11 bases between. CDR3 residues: CASSLDRDKYEQYF. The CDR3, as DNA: TGTGCCAGCAGCTTAGACAGGGACAAGTACGAGCAGTACTTC.

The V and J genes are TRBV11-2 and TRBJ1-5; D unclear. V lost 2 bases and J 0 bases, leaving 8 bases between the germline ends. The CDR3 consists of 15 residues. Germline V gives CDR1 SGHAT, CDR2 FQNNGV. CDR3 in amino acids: CASSLWGNSNQPQHF. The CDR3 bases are TGTGCCAGCAGCTTATGGGGAAATAGCAATCAGCCCCAGCATTTT.

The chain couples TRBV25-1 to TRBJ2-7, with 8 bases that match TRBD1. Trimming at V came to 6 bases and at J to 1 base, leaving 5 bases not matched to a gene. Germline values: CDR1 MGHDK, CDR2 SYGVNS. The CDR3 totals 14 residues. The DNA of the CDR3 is TGTGCCAGCAGCCGGACAGGGACTTCCTACGAGCAGTACTTC. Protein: CASSRTGTSYEQYF.

The CDR3 here is CASSERGSSEDTQYF. As DNA, the CDR3 is TGTGCCAGCAGTGAACGAGGCAGCTCAGAAGATACGCAGTATTTT. V is TRBV7-2 and J is TRBJ2-3; D not certain. Trimming left V 6 bases short and J 5 bases short, with 18 bases between. CDR1 SGHTA and CDR2 FQGNSA come from the germline V gene. This CDR3 contains 15 residues.

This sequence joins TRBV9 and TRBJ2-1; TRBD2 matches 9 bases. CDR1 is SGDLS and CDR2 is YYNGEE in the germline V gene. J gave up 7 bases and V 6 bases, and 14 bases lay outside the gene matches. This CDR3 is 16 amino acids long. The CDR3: CASTQGPAGGQNEQFF. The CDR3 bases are TGTGCCAGCACTCAGGGTCCGGCGGGGGGGCAGAATGAGCAGTTCTTC. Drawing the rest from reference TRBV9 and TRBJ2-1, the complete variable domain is DSGVTQTPKHLITATGQRVTLRCSPRSGDLSVYWYQQSLDQGLQFLIQYYNGEERAKGNILERFSAQQFPDLHSELNLSSLELGDSALYFCASTQGPAGGQNEQFFGPGTRLTVL.

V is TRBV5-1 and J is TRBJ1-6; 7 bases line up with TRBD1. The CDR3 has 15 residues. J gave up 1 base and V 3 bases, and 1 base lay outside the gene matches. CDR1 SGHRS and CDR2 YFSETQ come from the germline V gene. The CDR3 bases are TGCGCCAGCAGCTCGGGACAGTCCTATAATTCACCCCTCCACTTT. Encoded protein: CASSSGQSYNSPLHF.

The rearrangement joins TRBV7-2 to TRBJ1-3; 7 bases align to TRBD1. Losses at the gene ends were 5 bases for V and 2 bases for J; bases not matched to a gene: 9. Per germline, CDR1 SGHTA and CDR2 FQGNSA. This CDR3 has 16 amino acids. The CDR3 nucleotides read TGTGCCAGCAGCACGAACCCAACAGGGGCTGGAAACACCATATATTTT. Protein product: CASSTNPTGAGNTIYF.

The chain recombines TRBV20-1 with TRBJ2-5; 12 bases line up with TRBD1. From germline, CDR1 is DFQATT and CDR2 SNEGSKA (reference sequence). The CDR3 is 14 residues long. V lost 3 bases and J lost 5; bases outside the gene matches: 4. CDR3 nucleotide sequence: TGCAGTGCTAGCGGGACAGGGGGCTTGGAGACCCAGTACTTC. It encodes CSASGTGGLETQYF.

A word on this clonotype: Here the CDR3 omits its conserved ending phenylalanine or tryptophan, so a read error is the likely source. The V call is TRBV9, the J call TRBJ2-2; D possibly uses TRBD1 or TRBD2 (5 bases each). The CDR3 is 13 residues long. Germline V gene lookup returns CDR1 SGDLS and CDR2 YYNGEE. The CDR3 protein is CASSVVETGALFL. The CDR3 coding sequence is TGTGCCAGCAGCGTAGTGGAGACCGGGGCGCTGTTTCTT.

The CDR3 nucleotides read TGCAGTGCTGATCGACAGATATACCAAGAGACCCAGTACTTC. This sequence encodes CSADRQIYQETQYF. The rearrangement joins TRBV20-1 to TRBJ2-5; possible D gene TRBD1, 5 bases. V lost 5 bases and J lost 0, with 13 bases in between. The germline V gene has CDR1 DFQATT and CDR2 SNEGSKA (reference sequence). This CDR3 comprises 14 residues.

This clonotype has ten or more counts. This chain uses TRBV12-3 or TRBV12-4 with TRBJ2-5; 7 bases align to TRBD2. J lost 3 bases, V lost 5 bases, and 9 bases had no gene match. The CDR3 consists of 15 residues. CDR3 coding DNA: TGTGCCAGCAGTCGGTCGGGACTACCAAAAGAGACCCAGTACTTC. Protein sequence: CASSRSGLPKETQYF.

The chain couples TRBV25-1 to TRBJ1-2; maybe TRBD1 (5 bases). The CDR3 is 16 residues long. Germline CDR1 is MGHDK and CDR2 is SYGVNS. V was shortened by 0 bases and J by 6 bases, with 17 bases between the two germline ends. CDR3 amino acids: CASSEYPPGQIHGYTF. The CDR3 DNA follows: TGTGCCAGCAGTGAATATCCCCCGGGGCAGATCCATGGCTACACCTTC.

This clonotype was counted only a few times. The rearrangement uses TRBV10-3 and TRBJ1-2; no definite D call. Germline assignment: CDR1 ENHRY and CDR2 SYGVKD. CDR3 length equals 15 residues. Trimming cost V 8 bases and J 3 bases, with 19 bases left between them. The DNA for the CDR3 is TGTGCCATCCGGGCTAATGGCAGTGAGTACTATGGCTACACCTTC. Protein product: CAIRANGSEYYGYTF.